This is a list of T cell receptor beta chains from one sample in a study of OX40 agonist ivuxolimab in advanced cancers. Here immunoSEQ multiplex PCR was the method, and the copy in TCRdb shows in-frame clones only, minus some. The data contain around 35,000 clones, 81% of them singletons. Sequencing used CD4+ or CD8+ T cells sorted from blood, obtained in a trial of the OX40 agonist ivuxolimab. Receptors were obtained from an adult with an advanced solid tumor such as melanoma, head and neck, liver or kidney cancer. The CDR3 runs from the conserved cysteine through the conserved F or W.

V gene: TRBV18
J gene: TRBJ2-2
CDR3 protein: CASSPPSGGNTGELFF

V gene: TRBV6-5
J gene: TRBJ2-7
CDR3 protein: CASSYSGQGYEQYF

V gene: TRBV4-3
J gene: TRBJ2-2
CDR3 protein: CASSQDRRQGTNTGELFF

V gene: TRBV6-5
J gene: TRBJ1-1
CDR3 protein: CASRGGHKLSEAFF

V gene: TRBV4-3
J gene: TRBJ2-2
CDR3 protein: CASSPKPENTGELFF

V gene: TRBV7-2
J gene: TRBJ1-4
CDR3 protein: CASSLDRGPGEKLFF

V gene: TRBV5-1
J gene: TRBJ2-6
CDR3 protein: CASSAGGDSQVLTF

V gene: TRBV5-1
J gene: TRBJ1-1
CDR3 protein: CASSLVDREAFF

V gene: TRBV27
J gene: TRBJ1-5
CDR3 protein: CASSRLTGRLDQPQHF

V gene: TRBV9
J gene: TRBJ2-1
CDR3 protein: CASSGEWTTNEQFF

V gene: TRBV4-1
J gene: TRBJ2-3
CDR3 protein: CASSQDLSAGGGDTQYF

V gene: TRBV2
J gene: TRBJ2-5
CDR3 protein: CASSEASGGIREKTQYF

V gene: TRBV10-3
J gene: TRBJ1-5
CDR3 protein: CAISESGRNGQPQHF

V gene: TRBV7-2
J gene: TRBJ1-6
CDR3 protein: CASSPGGSSYNSPLHF

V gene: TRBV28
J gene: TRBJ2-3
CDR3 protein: CASSWDRGRTDTQYF

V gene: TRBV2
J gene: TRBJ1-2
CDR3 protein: CASSEARTGAGFF

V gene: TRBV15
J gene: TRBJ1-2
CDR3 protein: CATSPGGNYGYTF

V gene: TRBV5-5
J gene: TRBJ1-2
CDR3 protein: CASSLEVGLRGYTF

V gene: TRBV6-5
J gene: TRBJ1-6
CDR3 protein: CASRGVEVGPLHF

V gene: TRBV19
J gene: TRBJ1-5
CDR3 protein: CASIRDRNSNQPQHF

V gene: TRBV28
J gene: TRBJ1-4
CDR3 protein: CASSFEGQNEKLFF

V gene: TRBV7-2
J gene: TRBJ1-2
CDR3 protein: CASTLSSSNYGYTF

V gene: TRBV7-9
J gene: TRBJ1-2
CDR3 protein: CASSPTRTNYGYTF

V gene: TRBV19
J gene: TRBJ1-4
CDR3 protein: CASSRRQGAIGEKLFF

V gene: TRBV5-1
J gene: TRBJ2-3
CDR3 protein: CASSRDLGFTDTQYF

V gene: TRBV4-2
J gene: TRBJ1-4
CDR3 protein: CASSKKVGQGREKLFF

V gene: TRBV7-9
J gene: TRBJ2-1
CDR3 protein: CASRPFNNEQFF

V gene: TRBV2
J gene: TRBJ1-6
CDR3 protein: CASSWDRGGSYNSPLHF

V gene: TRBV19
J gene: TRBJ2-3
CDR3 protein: CATTSGWEGSTDTQYF

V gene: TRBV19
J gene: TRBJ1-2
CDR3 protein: CASSIVGSAEQGYGYTF

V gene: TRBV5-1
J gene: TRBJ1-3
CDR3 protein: CASSPAGTGSGNTIYF

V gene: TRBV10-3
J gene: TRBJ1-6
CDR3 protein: CAISERTGMGSPLHF

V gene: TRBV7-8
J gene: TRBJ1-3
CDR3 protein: CASSLRLQSSGNTIYF

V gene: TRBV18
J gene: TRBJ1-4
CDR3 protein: CASSPRDRGPLVNEKLFF

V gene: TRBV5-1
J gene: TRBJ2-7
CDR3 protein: CASSNGVVKYF

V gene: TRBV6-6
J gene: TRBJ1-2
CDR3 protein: CAINRIYYGYTF

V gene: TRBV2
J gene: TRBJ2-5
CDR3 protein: CASSLRETQYF

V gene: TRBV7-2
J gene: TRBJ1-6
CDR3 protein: CASTNRDRVYNSPLHF

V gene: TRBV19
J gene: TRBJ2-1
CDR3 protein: CASSRDRVADEQFF

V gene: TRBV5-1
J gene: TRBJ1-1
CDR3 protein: CASKGTGGEKAFF

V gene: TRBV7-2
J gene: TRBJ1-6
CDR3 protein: CASSPAYNSPLHF

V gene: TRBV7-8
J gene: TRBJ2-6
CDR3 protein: CASSWRTTGAGANVLTF

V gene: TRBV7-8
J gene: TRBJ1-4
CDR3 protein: CASSLALRWGHGKLFF

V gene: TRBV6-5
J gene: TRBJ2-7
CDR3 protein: CASRAGTLEQYF

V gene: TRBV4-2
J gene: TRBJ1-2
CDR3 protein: CASSQVGGTGGANGYTF

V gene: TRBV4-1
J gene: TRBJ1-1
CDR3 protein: CASSQWGGQARREAFF

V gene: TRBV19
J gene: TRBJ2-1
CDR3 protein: CASRGPAHEQFF

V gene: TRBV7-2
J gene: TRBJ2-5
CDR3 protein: CASSLAVSQETQYF

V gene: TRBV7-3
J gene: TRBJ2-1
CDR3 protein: CASSLMPSSSSYNEQFF

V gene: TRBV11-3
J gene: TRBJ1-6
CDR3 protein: CASSFRGGNSPLHF

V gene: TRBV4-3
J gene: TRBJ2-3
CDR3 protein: CASSQAGGGTDTQYF

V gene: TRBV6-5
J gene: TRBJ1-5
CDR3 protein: CASSRGAQNQPQHF

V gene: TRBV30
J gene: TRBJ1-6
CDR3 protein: CAWSPRTGVNSPLHF

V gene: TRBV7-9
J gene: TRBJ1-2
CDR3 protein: CASSQNQGYGYTF